The present TCR beta chain was sequenced within a study of blood T cells in healthy people across ages. Findings and limits, study-wide: The study found TCR beta diversity correlated strongly with naive T cell percentage. Older age went with lower TCR beta diversity per million T cells, in a roughly linear way. Expanded clonotype shifts may have been confounded, as the donors had an unknown CMV status.

Through a sample-barcoded 5' primer and a J-beta primer mix, a second PCR was run for 7 to 11 cycles. TCRdb independently ran MiXCR on the 5' RACE reads; one entry per CDR3 protein. The sample has more than 700,000 distinct CDR3 sequences, about 45% seen once. Regarding this clonotype: The antigen remains undetermined.

The germline V gene has CDR1 MNHEY and CDR2 SVGAGI. With 4 bases removed from V and 11 bases from J, the gap between germline ends came to 17 bases. The CDR3 is 13 residues long. The chain employs TRBV6-5 and TRBJ2-5; the D gene is possibly TRBD1 (6 bases). The sequenced material came from blood. This TCR derives from a man older than 75 in good health. CDR3 protein: CASSSYLRQEQYF. CDR3 DNA: TGTGCCAGCAGTTCCTATCTTCGACAGGAGCAGTACTTC.